This TCR beta chain was retrieved from a study of sequential checkpoint blockade in melanoma. This CDR3 is 17 amino acids long. Germline V gives CDR1 MNHGY, CDR2 SAAAGT. Between the trimmed V and J ends, which lost 1 base and 1 base, there was a span of 16 bases. Profiling relied on immunoSEQ multiplex PCR, and the TCRdb table lists in-frame clones only, not all of them. The table has more than 350 clones, over 20% seen once. Documented treatment: randomized to nivolumab then ipilimumab (arm A) or the reverse (arm B). Sequences were derived from tumor tissue (inferred from file names), sampled from a patient given nivolumab and ipilimumab in sequence. The source of this sequence is a human donor with melanoma. The V call is TRBV6-8, the J call TRBJ1-2, with D perhaps matching TRBD1 (5 bases). CDR3 bases: TGTGCCAGCAGTTACTTGTACGGGACGGTGATTAACTATGGCTACACCTTC. It codes for CASSYLYGTVINYGYTF.